The 28 T cell receptor beta chains below come from one sample, sequenced in a study of monozygotic twins with inflammatory bowel disease. TCRdb re-called the 5' RACE reads; one entry per CDR3 protein, DNA not given. Here the sample table reports about 210,000 distinct CDR3 sequences. The sequenced sample consisted of blood. The origin of the receptors is a human donor with ulcerative colitis or Crohn's disease, or a healthy co-twin of an affected twin (not recorded which).

The rearrangement links TRBV3-1 to TRBJ2-1; the D call from TCRdb, TRBD2, cannot be confirmed without DNA. Per the germline V gene, CDR1 is LGHDT and CDR2 is YNNKEL (reference sequence). CDR3 length: 16 amino acids. CDR3 loop: CASSHRGLAGANEQFF.

This chain joins TRBV29-1 and TRBJ1-2; TCRdb's D call, TRBD1, is unchecked because there is no DNA. Germline V lookup: CDR1 SQVTM, CDR2 ANQGSEA. This CDR3 spans 15 amino acids. The CDR3 region is CSVEKYRGTNYGYTF.

The chain recombines TRBV7-2 with TRBJ1-5. This CDR3 spans 15 amino acids. CDR1 and CDR2 (germline): SGHTA, FQGNSA. Here the CDR3 reads CASSPGPWGNQPQHF.

The chain couples TRBV5-1 to TRBJ1-1; TCRdb designates TRBD1, a call that cannot be tested without DNA. This CDR3 region has 16 residues. CDR1 is SGHRS, CDR2 YFSETQ, per germline. The CDR3 sequence: CASSLTTGGAGTEAFF.

The V and J genes are TRBV19 and TRBJ2-7; TCRdb's D gene call, TRBD2, goes unchecked for lack of DNA. Germline V gene data show CDR1 as LNHDA and CDR2 as SQIVND (reference sequence). CDR3 length: 16 amino acids. The CDR3 here is CASRQKTSGGTYEQYF. The complete variable domain, with remaining parts taken from reference TRBV19 and TRBJ2-7, reads DGGITQSPKYLFRKEGQNVTLSCEQNLNHDAMYWYRQDPGQGLRLIYYSQIVNDFQKGDIAEGYSVSREKKESFPLTVTSAQKNPTAFYLCASRQKTSGGTYEQYFGPGTRLTVT.

The gene calls are TRBV20-1 and TRBJ2-5; the TCRdb call, TRBD2, lacks DNA for checking. The germline gives CDR1 DFQATT, CDR2 SNEGSKA (reference sequence). The CDR3 is 15 residues long. The chain's CDR3 is CSASETSGPQETQYF.

The chain carries TRBV12-3 or TRBV12-4 and TRBJ1-4. CDR3 length: 13 amino acids. The CDR3 sequence: CASRTSTNEKLFF.

The chain recombines TRBV5-1 with TRBJ1-1. The CDR3 loop spans 14 amino acids. Per the germline V gene, CDR1 is SGHRS and CDR2 is YFSETQ. Here the CDR3 reads CASSPKTGNTEAFF.

The V gene is TRBV29-1, the J gene TRBJ1-1. Germline values: CDR1 SQVTM, CDR2 ANQGSEA. The CDR3 runs to 14 residues. CDR3 sequence reads: CSVFQRDSNTEAFF.

The gene calls are TRBV20-1 and TRBJ1-5. Germline V gives CDR1 DFQATT, CDR2 SNEGSKA (reference sequence). The CDR3 spans 13 residues. The CDR3 protein is CSASRQLDQPQHF.

This sequence joins TRBV25-1 and TRBJ2-1; TCRdb outputs TRBD1, but without DNA this stays unchecked. Germline lookup yields CDR1 MGHDK and CDR2 SYGVNS. The CDR3 length is 14 residues. The CDR3 here is CASSETRPPIEQFF.

The rearrangement links TRBV7-9 to TRBJ2-1; TCRdb returns TRBD2, unconfirmable since there is no DNA. CDR1 and CDR2 from the germline V gene are SEHNR and FQNEAQ (reference sequence). The CDR3 contains 16 residues. CDR3 region: CASRVEAGINYNEQFF.

The chain is built from TRBV5-1 and TRBJ2-2; with no DNA, the TCRdb D assignment of TRBD2 cannot be verified. Germline CDR1 reads SGHRS; CDR2 reads YFSETQ. The CDR3 runs to 17 residues. The CDR3 spells CASSLSLLAADTGELFF.

The chain carries TRBV12-3 or TRBV12-4 and TRBJ2-2; TCRdb's assignment of TRBD2 cannot be checked, as there is no DNA. The CDR3 has 15 amino acids. The CDR3: CASSPRSGGAGELFF.

The chain combines TRBV10-1 with TRBJ2-3; absent DNA, TCRdb's TRBD1 call cannot be checked. CDR3 size: 18 residues. In germline, CDR1 is WNHNN, CDR2 SYGVQD (reference sequence). This CDR3 reads CASSPGGPGQGGIDTQYF.

The genes are TRBV5-1 and TRBJ1-2; lacking DNA, the TRBD1 call made by TCRdb goes unchecked. This CDR3 is 16 amino acids long. From germline, CDR1 is SGHRS and CDR2 YFSETQ. CDR3: CASSSSSGTVNYGYTF.

The chain couples TRBV5-5 to TRBJ1-4; TCRdb's D gene call, TRBD1, goes unchecked for lack of DNA. The CDR3 consists of 13 residues. The germline gives CDR1 SGHKS, CDR2 YYEKEE (reference sequence). The CDR3: CASGQGASEKLFF.

The J gene is TRBJ1-1, the V gene TRBV2. The CDR3 has 14 residues. Germline lookup yields CDR1 SNHLY and CDR2 FYNNEI. CDR3 loop: CASSDSGMNTEAFF. Looking up the rest from reference TRBV2 and TRBJ1-1 gives the full variable domain: EPEVTQTPSHQVTQMGQEVILRCVPISNHLYFYWYRQILGQKVEFLVSFYNNEISEKSEIFDDQFSVERPDGSNFTLKIRSTKLEDSAMYFCASSDSGMNTEAFFGQGTRLTVV.

The chain carries TRBV20-1 and TRBJ2-1; TCRdb gives TRBD1 as the D gene, but with no DNA this cannot be confirmed. CDR1 DFQATT and CDR2 SNEGSKA come from the germline V gene (reference sequence). This CDR3 contains 12 residues. CDR3: CSARAGANEQFF.

The chain's CDR3 is CASGGEGELFF. V is TRBV25-1 and J is TRBJ2-2; lacking DNA, the TRBD1 call made by TCRdb goes unchecked. The germline CDR1 and CDR2 sequences are MGHDK and SYGVNS. The CDR3 runs 11 residues. The full variable domain, completed using reference TRBV25-1 and TRBJ2-2, is EADIYQTPRYLVIGTGKKITLECSQTMGHDKMYWYQQDPGMELHLIHYSYGVNSTEKGDLSSESTVSRIRTEHFPLTLESARPSHTSQYLCASGGEGELFFGEGSRLTVL.

V usage is TRBV3-1 and J usage is TRBJ2-1. Germline CDR1 and CDR2: LGHDT and YNNKEL (reference sequence). CDR3 length: 13 amino acids. CDR3 amino acids: CASSQGRRGEQFF.

CDR3: CASSLAGSEQYF. The chain links TRBV7-9 to TRBJ2-7; TCRdb names TRBD2, which stays unverified in the absence of DNA. The length of the CDR3 is 12 residues. Germline CDR1 is SEHNR and CDR2 is FQNEAQ (reference sequence).

This rearrangement joins TRBV5-1 to TRBJ1-1; TCRdb's D gene call, TRBD1, goes unchecked for lack of DNA. The CDR3 consists of 15 residues. Germline V CDR1 and CDR2: SGHRS, YFSETQ. The CDR3 is CASSSRTGRRTEAFF. Complete variable domain (other parts from reference TRBV5-1 and TRBJ1-1): KAGVTQTPRYLIKTRGQQVTLSCSPISGHRSVSWYQQTPGQGLQFLFEYFSETQRNKGNFPGRFSGRQFSNSRSEMNVSTLELGDSALYLCASSSRTGRRTEAFFGQGTRLTVV.

This chain links TRBV6-5 with TRBJ1-4; TCRdb's D call, TRBD1, is unchecked because there is no DNA. Germline V CDR1 and CDR2: MNHEY, SVGAGI. CDR3 length equals 15 residues. CDR3: CASSYGTALSEKLFF.

The chain couples TRBV5-1 to TRBJ1-2; TCRdb lists TRBD1, though no DNA is available to test this call. The length of the CDR3 is 15 residues. Germline V gives CDR1 SGHRS, CDR2 YFSETQ. This CDR3 is CASSLPDREGYGYTF.

The chain is built from TRBV7-9 and TRBJ2-3; TCRdb outputs TRBD2, but without DNA this stays unchecked. Germline V lookup: CDR1 SEHNR, CDR2 FQNEAQ (reference sequence). CDR3 size: 15 residues. The CDR3 sequence is CASSRALGSTDTQYF.

J is TRBJ1-2 and V is TRBV5-1; without DNA, the TCRdb call of TRBD1 cannot be checked. Per the germline V gene, CDR1 is SGHRS and CDR2 is YFSETQ. CDR3 length: 15 residues. CDR3 loop: CASSLMGTGDYGYTF.

This chain uses TRBV5-1 with TRBJ2-7; TCRdb lists TRBD1, though no DNA is available to test this call. The CDR3 totals 14 residues. Germline V gene sequence: CDR1 SGHRS, CDR2 YFSETQ. CDR3: CASSSMGQSYEQYF.